This T cell receptor beta chain was documented in a study of cytomegalovirus exposure and HLA in healthy donors. Overall study findings and caveats: The study designated fewer than 200 TCR beta chains cytomegalovirus-associated.

The germline CDR1 and CDR2 sequences are KGHSH and LQKENI. V gave up 3 bases and J gave up 9 bases, with 14 bases separating them. There are 13 residues in the CDR3. PCR was performed using 60 Vbeta and 13 Jbeta primers. Some clones are missing from TCRdb's copy, which holds only in-frame ones; the method was immunoSEQ multiplex PCR. The sample carries 250,000 to 350,000 clones, around 86% recorded once. For this clone: The antigen is not known.

This receptor was obtained from a man aged 35 to 55 in good health and CMV-seropositive. The sequenced material came from PBMCs. V gene TRBV18 combines with J gene TRBJ2-5, with D possibly being TRBD2 (5 bases). In nucleotides, the CDR3 is TGTGCCAGCTCACCTGGCGACCGGCGGGCCCAGTACTTC. Protein product: CASSPGDRRAQYF.